This T cell receptor (beta chain) was obtained from a study of blood T cells in healthy people across ages. This CDR3 region has 15 residues. Germline V gene sequence: CDR1 SEHNR, CDR2 FQNEAQ (reference sequence). With 1 base removed from V and 5 bases from J, the gap between germline ends came to 14 bases. For the second PCR, which ran for roughly 6 to 12 cycles, a sample-barcoded 5' primer and a J-beta primer mix were used. One entry per CDR3 protein results from TCRdb running MiXCR on the 5' RACE reads. The repertoire holds about 970,000 distinct CDR3 sequences, with 45% to 60% as singletons. Donation came from healthy Caucasian individuals in Russia who were aged roughly 6 to 95.

The J gene is TRBJ1-1, the V gene TRBV7-9; D uncertain. The source is an older woman in good health. Sequencing was performed on blood. CDR3 bases: TGTGCCAGCAGCTTAGGAGTGGGTAAGGCGACTGAAGCTTTCTTT. Protein: CASSLGVGKATEAFF.